The entry below gives a single T cell receptor (beta chain) sequence along with its context. Its antigen target is currently unknown. No much larger clone exists at a distance of one base, and base qualities are not known. The sample is drawn from a study of cytomegalovirus exposure and HLA in healthy donors (dated by TCRdb to about 2017). A note on the overall study: An earlier analysis of more than 550 of the donors reported under 300 Gb of sequence data and 117 million unique TCR beta sequences obtained from roughly 170 million T cells. Approximately 310 gigabases of sequencing data and 70 million to 85 million unique TCR sequences were included in an early release covering about 700 HLA-typed donors. Of the roughly 400 genotyped donors, approximately 82% fell in the genetic ancestry cluster associated with self-reported Caucasian donors. The aim of the study was to test whether cataloging public T cell receptors could identify signatures of past pathogen exposure. The T cell repertoires of under 700 subjects were profiled by immunosequencing and related to cytomegalovirus serostatus. In addition to the first cohort of approximately 670 subjects, a separate validation cohort of under 150 different subjects was used. To predict cytomegalovirus infection status, the study brought together high-throughput TCR immunosequencing, statistical association of individual TCRs with disease status, and machine learning. A later analysis re-examined previously published TCR beta repertoires from just over 650 donors and added high-resolution HLA genotyping to investigate patterns of TCR occurrence. In the later analysis, no new phenotypic data were used to find candidate immune exposures; instead, reliance was placed on TCR beta sequences and their occurrence across donors. To decide whether each TCR beta V gene segment behaved as functional or pseudogenic, an earlier analysis of fewer than 750 of the donors relied on high-throughput TCR beta sequencing. Alongside the repertoire data, information on donor age, sex, ethnicity and CMV serostatus was compiled. In a later genetic analysis, genome-wide SNP genotypes for 398 of the 666 donors were used, and that subset was treated as a discovery cohort. Every repertoire in the discovery cohort had been generated on one and the same sequencing platform. Class I and class II HLA loci were covered by the typing at four-digit resolution. Typing coverage varied by locus: 629-630 donors for A, B, C, DRB1 and DQB1; approximately 500 for DQA1; about 570 for DPA1; about 450 for DPB1. Roughly 5 DR-DQ haplotypes were handled as single units for association and clustering because linkage in the cohort was strong. Across 398 genotyped donors of the cohort, an average of roughly 250,000 unique TCR beta nucleotide sequences per donor were sequenced, and about a sixth of those sequences were non-productive. The paper as a whole reports these results and caveats: The cohort was sequenced for TCR beta chains only, and without alpha or paired-chain data the features that could be detected were limited. Roughly uniform sequencing depth across donors was assumed in presence/absence analyses, although this assumption may not hold. Because some donors lacked HLA typing at each locus, the association tests relied only on the typed subset. Some IMGT-functional V segments, including TRBV6-2 and TRBV6-3, could not be distinguished by the 87-base-pair reads and were therefore excluded. According to a later genetic analysis, donors in an Asian-associated ancestry cluster had fewer N-insertions in productive TCRs than the roughly 660-donor mean. A cluster of highly shared sequence variants was judged likely to represent a technical artifact of the sequencing pipeline. V-gene and J-gene trimming of TCR beta chains was associated with a missense DCLRE1C variant in a later genetic analysis, and the association was replicated in an independent cohort. It was suggested by the authors that the approach could potentially be generalized to other disease states and immunological phenotypes. When HLA alleles, especially DR and DQ, strongly co-occurred, attributing TCR associations to individual alleles was difficult. Because counts were too low, seventeen rarely observed V segments, including chromosome 9 orphons, were excluded from the earlier analysis of roughly 580 of the donors. A further reported finding was that TCR beta sequences accurately predicted the HLA-A and HLA-B alleles for most subjects in the first cohort. In vitro tests confirmed that a few of the cytomegalovirus-associated TCR beta chains recognize cytomegalovirus antigens. According to a later analysis, parvovirus B19, influenza, CMV and Epstein-Barr virus appeared linked to several top co-occurrence clusters. A later analysis found that TCR association rates varied across HLA loci, with DRB1 alleles showing the most associated TCRs and HLA-C alleles the fewest. While some public TCRs were present in many individuals, most TCR sequences turned up only very rarely across donors. In a later analysis, 16,951 TCR beta sequences were associated with specific HLA alleles at a false discovery rate of 0.05. A total of some 180 TCR beta chains were listed by the study as associated with cytomegalovirus. The classifier was reported to diagnose cytomegalovirus status with high specificity and sensitivity in both the original and validation cohorts. A later analysis found that most CMV-associated TCR beta chains appeared HLA-restricted, with HLA associations seemingly driven largely by CMV exposure. CMV serostatus was the only immune exposure information available for the cohort. In an earlier analysis of 587 of the donors, most TCR beta V segments appeared in productive rearrangements about 87% or about 30% of the time, broadly matching IMGT annotations. Linkage disequilibrium might explain the correlated functional status among segregating V segments, but an unknown experimental factor could not be excluded. In a later analysis, HLA-associated TCR beta chains were found to be more clonally expanded and to have lower generation probabilities than equally common non-associated chains.

Measured from the cysteine to the phenylalanine, the CDR3 is 16 residues long. Of all the DNA, just the CDR3 is kept, 48 bases in frame from base 1. The CDR1 and CDR2 encoded by the germline V gene (reference sequence) are SEHNR and FQNEAQ. V is reduced by 5 bases and J by 6 bases, leaving a spacing of 19 bases between them. The cohort was made up of roughly 670 healthy bone marrow donors. At the time of sampling, all cohort members were nominally healthy, though unrecorded immune exposures were likely present. The donor was CMV seronegative and belonged to the group of 352 seronegative cohort members. A peripheral blood sample was collected from each donor, and TCR beta sequencing was performed on peripheral blood mononuclear cells. Genomic DNA was extracted from the blood cell samples with the Qiagen DNeasy Blood Extraction Kit. The library was prepared using the immunoSEQ multiplex PCR assay. For the multiplex PCR, a mixture combining 60 forward primers for TCR Vbeta segments and 13 reverse primers for TCR Jbeta segments was used. A multiplex PCR assay on genomic DNA amplified the CDR3 region of rearranged TCR beta genes. The Illumina HiSeq System was used to sequence the amplified TCR beta libraries as 87-base-pair reads. As for the authors' bioinformatics: Across the 700 or so repertoires, a later analysis counted approximately 83 million unique TCR beta chains, approximately 12 million of which were shared by at least two donors. To remove PCR and sequencing errors, raw reads were error-corrected and collapsed into unique sequences using a nearest-neighbor algorithm that merged closely related sequences. Alignment of CDR3 sequences to IMGT reference sequences was used to assign V, D and J gene segments. Each retained sequence needed at least a six-nucleotide match to both a V gene segment and a J gene segment. Rearrangements were called productive when the CDR3 lacked stop codons and stayed in frame with V and J; all others were non-productive. CDR3 was defined by IMGT convention, running from the second conserved V-encoded cysteine to the conserved J-encoded phenylalanine. The earlier analysis of about 640 of the donors excluded any sequence lacking an unambiguous match to a single V gene segment. An earlier analysis of fewer than 750 of the donors classified V segments as functional when productive rearrangements were above 56.7% and as segregating when the standard deviation between donors was above 5%. To diagnose cytomegalovirus status from the catalog of TCR beta chain sequences, a statistical classification framework was built. In a later analysis, TCR nucleotide sequences were compared against IMGT/GENE-DB human TR gene sequences so that V and J genes could be assigned. The TCRdist pipeline was used in a later analysis to assign CDR3 sequences and most-parsimonious VDJ recombination scenarios. In a later analysis, each TCR beta chain was defined by its CDR3 amino acid sequence together with its V-gene family, and reads lacking a unique V-gene family were excluded. To address suspected cross-contamination and a sequencing artifact, a later analysis removed 592 highly shared, low-generation-probability nucleotide sequences. For each public chain, a later analysis derived a clonal expansion index from normalized ranks of inferred template counts within each repertoire. A later analysis computed generation probabilities with a VDJ recombination model fitted to out-of-frame rearrangements, and checked the results against IGoR. In a later analysis, TCR-TCR, TCR-HLA and TCR-CMV co-occurrence was scored with hypergeometric tests, and a repertoire-size bias correction was applied to TCR pairs. False discovery rates were estimated in a later analysis by permuting HLA or CMV assignments 20 times. In a later analysis, co-occurring TCRs were grouped with DBSCAN, and TCRdist sequence similarity was added when clustering was performed within HLA-allele-positive subsets. For co-occurrence clustering, repertoires with fewer than 30,000 or more than 120,000 public chains were excluded, along with a handful of repertoires with anomalous nucleotide sharing. The table was pulled from immuneACCESS by TCRdb, which kept in-frame rearrangements only. Such tables lose some clones; where checked, under half of the loss comes from unresolved V genes, and the rest has no known cause. The DNA was the basis for D and trimming; V, J and clone size are from that table. The sample table records approximately 130,000 clones; 82% of these occur just once. Around 2.5% of the sample comes from the top ten.

The clonotype originates from a boy aged 2 to 10 in good health and CMV-seronegative. The rearranged chain carries TRBV7-9 and TRBJ1-4, with the identity of the D gene unclear. The sequencing input was PBMCs. The CDR3 has the sequence CASSLSGGDPDEKLFF. The bases read TGTGCCAGCAGCCTCAGCGGCGGGGATCCAGATGAAAAACTGTTTTTT.